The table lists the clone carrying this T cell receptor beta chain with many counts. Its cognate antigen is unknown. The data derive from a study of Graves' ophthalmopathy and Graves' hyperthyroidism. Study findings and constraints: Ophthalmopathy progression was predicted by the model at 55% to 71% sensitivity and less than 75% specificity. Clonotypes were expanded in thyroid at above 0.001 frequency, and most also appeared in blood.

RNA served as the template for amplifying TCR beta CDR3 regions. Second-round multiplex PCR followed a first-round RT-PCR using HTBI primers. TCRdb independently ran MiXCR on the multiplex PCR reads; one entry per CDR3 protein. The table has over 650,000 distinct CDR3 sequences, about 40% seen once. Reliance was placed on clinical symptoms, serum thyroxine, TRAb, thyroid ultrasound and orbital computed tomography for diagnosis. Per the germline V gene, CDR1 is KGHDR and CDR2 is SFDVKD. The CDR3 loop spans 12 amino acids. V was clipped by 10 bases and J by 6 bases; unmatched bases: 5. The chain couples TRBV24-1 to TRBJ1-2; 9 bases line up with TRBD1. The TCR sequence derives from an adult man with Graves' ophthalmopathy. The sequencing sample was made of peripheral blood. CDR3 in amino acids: CATRGQGDGYTF. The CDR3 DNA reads TGTGCCACTAGGGGACAGGGCGATGGCTACACCTTC.